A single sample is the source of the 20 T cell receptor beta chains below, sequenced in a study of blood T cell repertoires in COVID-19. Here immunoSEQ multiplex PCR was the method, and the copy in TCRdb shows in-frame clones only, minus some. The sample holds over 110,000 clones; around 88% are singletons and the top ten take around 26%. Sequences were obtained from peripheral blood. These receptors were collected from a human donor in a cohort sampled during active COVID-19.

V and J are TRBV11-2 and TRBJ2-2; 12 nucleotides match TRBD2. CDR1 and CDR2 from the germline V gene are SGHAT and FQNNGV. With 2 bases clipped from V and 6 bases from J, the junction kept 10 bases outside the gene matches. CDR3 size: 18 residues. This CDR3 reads CASSLLGSLAGGPGELFF. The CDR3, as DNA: TGTGCCAGCAGCTTACTGGGTAGTCTAGCGGGGGGGCCCGGGGAGCTGTTTTTT.

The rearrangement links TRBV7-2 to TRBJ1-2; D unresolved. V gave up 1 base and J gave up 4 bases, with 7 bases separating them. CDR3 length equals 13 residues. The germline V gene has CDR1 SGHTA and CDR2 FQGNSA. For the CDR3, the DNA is TGTGCCAGCAGCTTAGGGCAGGTCTATGGCTACACCTTC. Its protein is CASSLGQVYGYTF.

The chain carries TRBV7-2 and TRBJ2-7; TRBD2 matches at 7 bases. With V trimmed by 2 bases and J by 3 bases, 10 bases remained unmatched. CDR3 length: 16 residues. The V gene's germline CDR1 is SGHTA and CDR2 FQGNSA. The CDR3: CASSLTTGLVVYEQYF. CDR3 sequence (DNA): TGTGCCAGCAGCTTAACAACCGGACTAGTGGTCTACGAGCAGTACTTC.

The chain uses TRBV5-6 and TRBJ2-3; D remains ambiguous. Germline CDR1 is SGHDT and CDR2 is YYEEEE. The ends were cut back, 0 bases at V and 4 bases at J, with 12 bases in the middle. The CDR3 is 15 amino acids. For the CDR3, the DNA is TGTGCCAGCAGCTTGGTTAATAGTCTCGCAGATACGCAGTATTTT. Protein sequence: CASSLVNSLADTQYF. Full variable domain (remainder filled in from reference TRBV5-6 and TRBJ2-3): DAGVTQSPTHLIKTRGQQVTLRCSPKSGHDTVSWYQQALGQGPQFIFQYYEEEERQRGNFPDRFSGHQFPNYSSELNVNALLLGDSALYLCASSLVNSLADTQYFGPGTRLTVL.

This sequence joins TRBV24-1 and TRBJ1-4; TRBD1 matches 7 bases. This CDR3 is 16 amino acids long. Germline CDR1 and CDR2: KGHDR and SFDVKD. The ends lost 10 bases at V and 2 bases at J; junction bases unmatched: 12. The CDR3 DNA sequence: TGTGCCACAAGGCGGCATTTAGGGGGCACTAATGAAAAACTGTTTTTT. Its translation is CATRRHLGGTNEKLFF.

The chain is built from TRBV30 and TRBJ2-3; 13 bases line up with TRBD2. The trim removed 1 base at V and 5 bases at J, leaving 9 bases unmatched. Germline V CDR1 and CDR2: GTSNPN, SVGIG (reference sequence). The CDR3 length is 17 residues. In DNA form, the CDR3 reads TGTGCCTGGAGTGGACTAGCGGGGGGACGTGGCAAAGATACGCAGTATTTT. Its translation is CAWSGLAGGRGKDTQYF.

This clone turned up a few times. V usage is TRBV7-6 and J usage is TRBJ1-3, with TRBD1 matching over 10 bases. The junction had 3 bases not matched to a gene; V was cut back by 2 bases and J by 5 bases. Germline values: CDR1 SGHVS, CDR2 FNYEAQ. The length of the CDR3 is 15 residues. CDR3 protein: CASSLSGQGRNTIYF. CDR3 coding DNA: TGTGCCAGCAGCTTATCGGGACAGGGGCGAAACACCATATATTTT.

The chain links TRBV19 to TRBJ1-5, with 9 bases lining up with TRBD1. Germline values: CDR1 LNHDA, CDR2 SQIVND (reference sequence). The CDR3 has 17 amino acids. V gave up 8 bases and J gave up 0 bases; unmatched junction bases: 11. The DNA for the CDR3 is TGTGCCAGTTCACAGGGGGCCCACGACCCTAGCAATCAGCCCCAGCATTTT. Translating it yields CASSQGAHDPSNQPQHF.

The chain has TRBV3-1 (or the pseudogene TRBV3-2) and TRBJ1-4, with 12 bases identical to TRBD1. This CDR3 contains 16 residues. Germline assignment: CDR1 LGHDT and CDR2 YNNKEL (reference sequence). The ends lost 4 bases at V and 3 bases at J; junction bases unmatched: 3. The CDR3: CASSPGQGASNEKLFF. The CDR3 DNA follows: TGTGCCAGCAGCCCGGGACAGGGGGCGTCTAATGAAAAACTGTTTTTT.

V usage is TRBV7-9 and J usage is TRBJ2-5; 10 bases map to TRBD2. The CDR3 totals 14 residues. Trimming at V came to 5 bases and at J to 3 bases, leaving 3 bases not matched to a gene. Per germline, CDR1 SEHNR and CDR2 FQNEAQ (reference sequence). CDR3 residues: CASSQGLAEETQYF. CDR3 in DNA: TGTGCCAGCAGCCAAGGACTAGCGGAAGAGACCCAGTACTTC.

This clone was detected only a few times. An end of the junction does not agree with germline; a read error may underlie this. The CDR3: CASRLGQGGEAFF. The CDR3 DNA reads TGTGCCAGCAGATTGGGACAGGGAGGAGAAGCTTTCTTT. The chain joins TRBV5-4 to TRBJ1-1; 9 nucleotides align to TRBD1. The CDR3 is 13 amino acids. Germline V gene lookup returns CDR1 SGHNT and CDR2 YYREEE (reference sequence).

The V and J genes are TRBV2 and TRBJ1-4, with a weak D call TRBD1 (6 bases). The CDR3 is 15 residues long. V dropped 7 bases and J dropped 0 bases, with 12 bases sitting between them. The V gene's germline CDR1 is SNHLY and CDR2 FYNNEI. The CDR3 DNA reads TGTGCCAGCACCGTAGAGGGGGCAACTAATGAAAAACTGTTTTTT. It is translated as CASTVEGATNEKLFF.

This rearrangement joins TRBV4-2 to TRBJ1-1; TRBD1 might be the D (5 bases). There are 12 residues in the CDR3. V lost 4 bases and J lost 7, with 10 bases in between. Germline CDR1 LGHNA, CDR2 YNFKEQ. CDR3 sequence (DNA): TGTGCCAGCAGCCTCGGGGGGGGTGAAGCTTTCTTT. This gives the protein CASSLGGGEAFF.

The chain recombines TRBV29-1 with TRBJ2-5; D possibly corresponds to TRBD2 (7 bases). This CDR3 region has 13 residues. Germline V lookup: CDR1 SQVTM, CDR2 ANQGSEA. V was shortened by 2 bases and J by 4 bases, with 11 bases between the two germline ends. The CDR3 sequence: CSVERGALETQYF. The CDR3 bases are TGCAGCGTTGAACGGGGGGCCCTAGAGACCCAGTACTTC.

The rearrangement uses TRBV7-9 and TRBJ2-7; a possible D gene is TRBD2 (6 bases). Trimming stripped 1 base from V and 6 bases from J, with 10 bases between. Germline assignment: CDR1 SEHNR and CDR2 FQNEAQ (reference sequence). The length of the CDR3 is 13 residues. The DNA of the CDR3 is TGTGCCAGCAGCTTAGATTGGACTATCGAGCAGTACTTC. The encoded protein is CASSLDWTIEQYF. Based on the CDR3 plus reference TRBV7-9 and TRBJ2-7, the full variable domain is DTGVSQNPRHKITKRGQNVTFRCDPISEHNRLYWYRQTLGQGPEFLTYFQNEAQLEKSRLLSDRFSAERPKGSFSTLEIQRTEQGDSAMYLCASSLDWTIEQYFGPGTRLTVT.

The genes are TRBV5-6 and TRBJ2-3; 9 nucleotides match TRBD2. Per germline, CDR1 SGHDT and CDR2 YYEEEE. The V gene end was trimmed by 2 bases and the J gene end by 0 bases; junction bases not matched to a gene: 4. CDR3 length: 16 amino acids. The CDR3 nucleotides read TGTGCCAGCAGCTTCCCTAGCGGGGCAAGCACAGATACGCAGTATTTT. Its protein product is CASSFPSGASTDTQYF.

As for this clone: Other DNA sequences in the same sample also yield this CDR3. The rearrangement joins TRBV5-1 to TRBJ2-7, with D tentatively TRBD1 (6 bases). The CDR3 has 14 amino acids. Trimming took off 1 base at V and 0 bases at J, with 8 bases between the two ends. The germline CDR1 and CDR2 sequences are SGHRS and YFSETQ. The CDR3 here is CASSLRGFSYEQYF. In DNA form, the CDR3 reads TGCGCCAGCAGCTTGAGGGGGTTCTCCTACGAGCAGTACTTC. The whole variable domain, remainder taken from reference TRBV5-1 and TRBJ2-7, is KAGVTQTPRYLIKTRGQQVTLSCSPISGHRSVSWYQQTPGQGLQFLFEYFSETQRNKGNFPGRFSGRQFSNSRSEMNVSTLELGDSALYLCASSLRGFSYEQYFGPGTRLTVT.

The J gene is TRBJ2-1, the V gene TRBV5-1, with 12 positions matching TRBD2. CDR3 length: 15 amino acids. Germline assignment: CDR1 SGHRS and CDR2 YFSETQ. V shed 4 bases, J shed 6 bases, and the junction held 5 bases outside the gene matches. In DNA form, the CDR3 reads TGCGCCAGCAGCCTAGCGGGGGGGACCATCAATGAGCAGTTCTTC. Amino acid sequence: CASSLAGGTINEQFF.

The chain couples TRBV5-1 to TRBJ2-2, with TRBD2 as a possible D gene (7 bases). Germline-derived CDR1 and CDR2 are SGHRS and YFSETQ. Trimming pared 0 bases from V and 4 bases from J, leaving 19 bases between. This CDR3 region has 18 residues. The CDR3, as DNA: TGCGCCAGCAGCTTGGGTAGCAGGGGATTAGCGGGCACCGGGGAGCTGTTTTTT. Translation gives CASSLGSRGLAGTGELFF.

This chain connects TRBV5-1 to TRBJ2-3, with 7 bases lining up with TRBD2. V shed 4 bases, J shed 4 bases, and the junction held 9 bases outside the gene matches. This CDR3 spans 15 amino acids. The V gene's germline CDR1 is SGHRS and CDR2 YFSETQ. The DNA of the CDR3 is TGCGCCAGCAGCCCGAGCGGGAAGGTGGCAGATACGCAGTATTTT. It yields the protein CASSPSGKVADTQYF.